This entry describes one TCR beta chain. V was shortened by 7 bases and J by 9 bases, with 16 bases between the two germline ends. Germline CDR1 and CDR2: MNHEY and SMNVEV (reference sequence). The CDR3 runs to 14 residues. This sample was included in a study of control samples from healthy donors and cancer patients. The data were produced by immunoSEQ multiplex PCR, yet TCRdb's version contains in-frame clones alone and is incomplete. Of more than 60,000 clones listed, around 91% are singletons. V gene TRBV27 combines with J gene TRBJ1-6, with a possible D match to TRBD1 (5 bases). This TCR came from a man between 60 and 75 years old with colorectal cancer. The sequenced sample was PBMCs. CDR3 region: CASNHPGVGSPLHF. The CDR3 bases are TGTGCCAGCAACCACCCGGGGGTCGGTTCACCCCTCCACTTT.